The 21 T cell receptor beta chains given below trace back to one sample, sequenced in a study of blood T cell repertoires in COVID-19. TCRdb keeps only in-frame clones here, not all; method: immunoSEQ multiplex PCR. The profile shows 70,000 to 95,000 clones, around 80% of them singletons. The sample comprised peripheral blood. Receptors originate from a human donor in a cohort sampled during active COVID-19.

The chain employs TRBV28 and TRBJ1-3, with 7 bases aligning to TRBD1. Germline V gene sequence: CDR1 MDHEN, CDR2 SYDVKM. Losses at the gene ends were 4 bases for V and 2 bases for J; bases not matched to a gene: 2. The CDR3 is 14 residues long. This CDR3 is CASSSQGTGNTIYF. The CDR3 region has the DNA TGTGCCAGCAGTTCACAGGGGACTGGAAACACCATATATTTT.

This clone was seen only once. This sequence joins TRBV5-1 and TRBJ1-2; 8 nucleotides match TRBD1. The V gene's germline CDR1 is SGHRS and CDR2 YFSETQ. V was clipped by 2 bases and J by 8 bases; unmatched bases: 2. The CDR3 is made up of 12 amino acids. As DNA, the CDR3 is TGCGCCAGCAGCTTACAGGGGGGAGGCTACACCTTC. Encoded protein: CASSLQGGGYTF.

The chain uses TRBV5-1 and TRBJ2-3, with 16 bases aligning to TRBD2. The length of the CDR3 is 18 residues. Trimming at V came to 3 bases and at J to 4 bases, leaving 8 bases not matched to a gene. The germline V gene encodes CDR1 SGHRS and CDR2 YFSETQ. CDR3 protein: CASSSGTSGGAYSDTQYF. The CDR3 bases are TGCGCCAGCAGCTCCGGGACTAGCGGGGGGGCCTATTCAGATACGCAGTATTTT.

The J gene is TRBJ2-1, the V gene TRBV5-1; TRBD1 aligns across 9 bases. Losses at the gene ends were 6 bases for V and 5 bases for J; bases not matched to a gene: 6. Germline V gene lookup returns CDR1 SGHRS and CDR2 YFSETQ. The CDR3 covers 14 residues. As DNA, the CDR3 is TGCGCCAGCATCTCCGGGACAGGGAACAATGAGCAGTTCTTC. Residues: CASISGTGNNEQFF.

V is TRBV28 and J is TRBJ1-2; D is possibly TRBD1 (6 bases). The CDR3 runs to 12 residues. Germline V lookup: CDR1 MDHEN, CDR2 SYDVKM. The V end was cut by 5 bases, the J end by 8 bases, with 12 bases between. CDR3 protein: CASSAQGRGYTF. The CDR3 DNA reads TGTGCCAGCAGTGCTCAGGGGCGAGGCTACACCTTC.

The chain employs TRBV5-1 and TRBJ2-1; 11 nucleotides line up with TRBD1. The germline gives CDR1 SGHRS, CDR2 YFSETQ. CDR3 length: 15 residues. V lost 4 bases to trimming and J lost 9 bases; unmatched junction nucleotides: 9. Here the CDR3 reads CASSPGQGASGEQFF. DNA of the CDR3: TGCGCCAGCAGCCCTGGACAGGGGGCCTCGGGTGAGCAGTTCTTC.

The chain joins TRBV28 to TRBJ1-2; maybe TRBD1 (5 bases). The V and J ends lost 9 bases and 4 bases respectively, with 21 bases between them. The germline CDR1 and CDR2 sequences are MDHEN and SYDVKM. CDR3 length: 15 residues. The CDR3 nucleotides read TGTGCCAGTCAAAGGGGCGGCGGCAGGTTCTATGGCTACACCTTC. It encodes CASQRGGGRFYGYTF.

This chain uses TRBV3-1 (or the pseudogene TRBV3-2) with TRBJ1-2; the match to TRBD1 covers 12 bases. Trimming cost V 6 bases and J 4 bases; bases outside gene matches: 15. The CDR3 covers 18 residues. Germline V gene lookup returns CDR1 LGHDT and CDR2 YNNKEL (reference sequence). Written as DNA, the CDR3 is TGTGCCAGCAGGAGGGACAGGGGGCTCCACTCAAGTCTCTATGGCTACACCTTC. The encoded protein is CASRRDRGLHSSLYGYTF.

The chain is built from TRBV10-2 and TRBJ2-3, with D perhaps TRBD1 (6 bases). CDR3 length: 15 residues. V was pared by 8 bases and J by 0 bases, with 15 bases between. Germline CDR1 is WSHSY and CDR2 is SAAADI. The CDR3 DNA follows: TGCGCCAGCTACGAGGGGACAACTAGCACAGATACGCAGTATTTT. Translated: CASYEGTTSTDTQYF.

This chain joins TRBV7-2 and TRBJ1-1, with 8 bases identical to TRBD1. Germline assignment: CDR1 SGHTA and CDR2 FQGNSA. CDR3 length: 13 residues. Trimming took 5 bases from V and 12 from J; bases not matched to a gene: 11. The chain's CDR3 is CASSPRTGLNPFF. As DNA, the CDR3 is TGTGCCAGCAGCCCACGGACAGGGTTGAATCCTTTCTTT. Full variable domain (rest looked up from reference TRBV7-2 and TRBJ1-1): GAGVSQSPSNKVTEKGKDVELRCDPISGHTALYWYRQSLGQGLEFLIYFQGNSAPDKSGLPSDRFSAERTGGSVSTLTIQRTQQEDSAVYLCASSPRTGLNPFFGQGTRLTVV.

This clone has ten or more counts. The chain uses TRBV2 and TRBJ1-5; D may be TRBD1 (5 bases). Germline CDR1 and CDR2: SNHLY and FYNNEI. This CDR3 comprises 15 residues. The V gene lost 5 bases and the J gene lost 3 bases, with 14 bases spanning the gap. The CDR3 coding sequence is TGTGCCAGCAGTCCCGCGGCAGGGAACAATCAGCCCCAGCATTTT. Protein sequence: CASSPAAGNNQPQHF. The full variable domain, rest sourced from reference TRBV2 and TRBJ1-5, is EPEVTQTPSHQVTQMGQEVILRCVPISNHLYFYWYRQILGQKVEFLVSFYNNEISEKSEIFDDQFSVERPDGSNFTLKIRSTKLEDSAMYFCASSPAAGNNQPQHFGDGTRLSIL.

The V call is TRBV27, the J call TRBJ1-6, with 7 bases fitting TRBD1. The germline CDR1 and CDR2 sequences are MNHEY and SMNVEV (reference sequence). The CDR3 sequence is 15 residues long. Trimming removed 6 bases from V and 6 bases from J; junction bases left unmatched: 8. The CDR3 spells CASRELDRSNSPLHF. In DNA, the CDR3 is TGTGCCAGCAGGGAGTTGGACAGGAGTAATTCACCCCTCCACTTT.

The count of this clone is one. The V call is TRBV19, the J call TRBJ2-3; no reliable D call. The CDR3 is 16 residues long. Looked up from germline, CDR1 is LNHDA and CDR2 is SQIVND (reference sequence). Trimming shortened V by 5 bases and J by 0 bases, and 15 bases separated the two germline ends. CDR3 protein: CASSDDGVSSTDTQYF. The CDR3 DNA sequence: TGTGCCAGTAGTGACGACGGAGTCTCTAGCACAGATACGCAGTATTTT.

The gene calls are TRBV12-3 or TRBV12-4 and TRBJ2-1; D unclear. V dropped 3 bases and J dropped 10 bases, with 4 bases sitting between them. CDR3 length: 10 amino acids. CDR3 region: CASSFEEQFF. For the CDR3, the DNA is TGTGCCAGCAGTTTTGAGGAGCAGTTCTTC.

This clone showed up just a few times. The chain recombines TRBV19 with TRBJ1-3, with TRBD1 matching over 10 bases. In germline, CDR1 is LNHDA, CDR2 SQIVND (reference sequence). CDR3 length: 16 amino acids. Unmatched junction bases numbered 5, after V lost 5 bases and J lost 1 base. CDR3 DNA: TGTGCCAGTAGTCCCAGGACAGGGGGTTCTGGAAACACCATATATTTT. The encoded protein is CASSPRTGGSGNTIYF.

This chain uses TRBV10-2 with TRBJ2-1; 12 bases line up with TRBD2. CDR3 length equals 15 residues. The junction had 4 bases not matched to a gene; V was cut back by 6 bases and J by 4 bases. Germline CDR1 WSHSY, CDR2 SAAADI. The CDR3 bases are TGCGCCAGCAGGCCTCTAGCGGGGGGGTACAATGAGCAGTTCTTC. This translates into CASRPLAGGYNEQFF.

This clone has just one count. This same CDR3 is encoded by further DNA sequences in the sample. The chain couples TRBV9 to TRBJ2-3; the match to TRBD2 covers 10 bases. The CDR3 is made up of 15 amino acids. With V trimmed by 0 bases and J by 3 bases, 1 base remained unmatched. The V gene's germline CDR1 is SGDLS and CDR2 YYNGEE. The CDR3 region is CASSVASGGTDTQYF. The CDR3 DNA is TGTGCCAGCAGCGTAGCTAGCGGGGGAACAGATACGCAGTATTTT.

The genes are TRBV2 and TRBJ2-5; D possibly corresponds to TRBD2 (7 bases). The CDR3 loop spans 13 amino acids. The germline V gene encodes CDR1 SNHLY and CDR2 FYNNEI. V shed 6 bases and J shed 5 bases, with 13 bases lying between them. CDR3 protein: CASRGGGRETQYF. The CDR3 region has the DNA TGTGCCAGCAGGGGCGGGGGCCGGGAGACCCAGTACTTC.

This rearrangement joins TRBV4-2 to TRBJ2-3, with 12 positions matching TRBD1. The length of the CDR3 is 15 residues. Germline CDR1 and CDR2: LGHNA and YNFKEQ. With 3 bases clipped from V and 6 bases from J, the junction kept 4 bases outside the gene matches. The CDR3 nucleotides read TGTGCCAGCAGCCATGGGACAGGGGGCATGGATACGCAGTATTTT. Translated, it gives CASSHGTGGMDTQYF.

The chain carries TRBV7-9 and TRBJ1-1; 9 bases match TRBD1. The CDR3 runs 13 residues. Germline lookup yields CDR1 SEHNR and CDR2 FQNEAQ (reference sequence). With V trimmed by 6 bases and J by 3 bases, 2 bases remained unmatched. The chain's CDR3 is CASRRQGDTEAFF. In nucleotides, the CDR3 is TGTGCCAGCAGACGACAGGGGGACACTGAAGCTTTCTTT.

V and J are TRBV2 and TRBJ1-2; tentative D call: TRBD1 (5 bases). This CDR3 region has 17 residues. Trimming removed 6 bases from V and 3 bases from J, with 23 bases in between. Germline values: CDR1 SNHLY, CDR2 FYNNEI. CDR3 nucleotide sequence: TGTGCCAGCAGCACTTTTGACAGCGAACCAGAACACTATGGCTACACCTTC. Its protein is CASSTFDSEPEHYGYTF.